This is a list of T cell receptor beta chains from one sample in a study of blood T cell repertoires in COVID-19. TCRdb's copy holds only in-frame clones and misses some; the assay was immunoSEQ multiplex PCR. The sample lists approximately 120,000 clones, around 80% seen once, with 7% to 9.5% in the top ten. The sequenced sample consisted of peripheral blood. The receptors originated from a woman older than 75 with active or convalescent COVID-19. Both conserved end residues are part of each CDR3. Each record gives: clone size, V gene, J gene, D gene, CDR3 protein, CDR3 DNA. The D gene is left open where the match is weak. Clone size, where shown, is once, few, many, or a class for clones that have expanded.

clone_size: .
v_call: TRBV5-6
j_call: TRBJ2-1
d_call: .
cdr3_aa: CASSLGTSPTVRQFF
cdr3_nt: TGTGCCAGCAGCTTGGGGACTTCCCCCACAGTCAGGCAGTTCTTC

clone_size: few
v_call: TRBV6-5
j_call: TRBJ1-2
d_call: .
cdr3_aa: CASSYSTPGRGGYTF
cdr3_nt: TGTGCCAGCAGTTACTCGACCCCCGGCAGGGGAGGCTACACCTTC

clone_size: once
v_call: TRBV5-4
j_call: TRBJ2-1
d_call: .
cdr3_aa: CASSTGTTGSYNEQFF
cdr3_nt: TGTGCCAGCAGTACGGGGACAACGGGCTCCTACAATGAGCAGTTCTTC

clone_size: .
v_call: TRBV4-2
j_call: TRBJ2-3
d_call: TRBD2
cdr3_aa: CASSRRTSGRTDTQYF
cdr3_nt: TGTGCCAGCAGCCGTCGGACTAGCGGGAGGACAGATACGCAGTATTTT

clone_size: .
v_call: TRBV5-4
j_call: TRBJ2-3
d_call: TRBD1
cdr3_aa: CASSLDRGADTQYF
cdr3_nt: TGTGCCAGCAGCCTCGACAGGGGGGCAGATACGCAGTATTTT

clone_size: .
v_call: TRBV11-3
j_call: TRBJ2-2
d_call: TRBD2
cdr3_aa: CASSLEHGLAGVTGELFF
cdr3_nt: TGTGCCAGCAGCTTAGAACATGGACTAGCGGGAGTCACCGGGGAGCTGTTTTTT

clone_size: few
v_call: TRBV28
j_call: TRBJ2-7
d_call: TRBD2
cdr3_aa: CASSLMGQGTSGRAYEQYF
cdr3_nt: TGTGCCAGCAGTTTAATGGGACAGGGGACTAGCGGGAGGGCCTACGAGCAGTACTTC

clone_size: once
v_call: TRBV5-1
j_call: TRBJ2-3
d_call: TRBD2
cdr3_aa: CASNPGGLAEGPRTDTQYF
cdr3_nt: TGCGCCAGCAACCCAGGGGGACTAGCGGAGGGCCCTCGCACAGATACGCAGTATTTT

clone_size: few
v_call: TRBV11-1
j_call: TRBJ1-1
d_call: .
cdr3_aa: CATAAGLNTEAFF
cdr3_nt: TGTGCCACCGCCGCGGGGTTGAACACTGAAGCTTTCTTT

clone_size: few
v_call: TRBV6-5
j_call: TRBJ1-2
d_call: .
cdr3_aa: CASSTGLYGYTF
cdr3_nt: TGTGCCAGCAGTACAGGGCTTTACGGCTACACCTTC

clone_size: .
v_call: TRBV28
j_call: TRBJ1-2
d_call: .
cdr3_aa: CASSSVYGYTF
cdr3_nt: TGTGCCAGCAGTTCAGTTTATGGCTACACCTTC

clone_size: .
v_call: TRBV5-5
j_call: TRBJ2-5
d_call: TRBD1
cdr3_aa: CASSLRDRVSETQYF
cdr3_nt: TGTGCCAGCAGCTTGAGGGACAGGGTTTCTGAGACCCAGTACTTC

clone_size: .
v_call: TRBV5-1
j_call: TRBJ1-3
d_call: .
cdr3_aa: CASSLYAGLAGNTIYF
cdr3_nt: TGCGCCAGCAGCTTGTATGCGGGGCTGGCTGGAAACACCATATATTTT

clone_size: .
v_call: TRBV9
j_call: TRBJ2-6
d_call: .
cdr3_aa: CASRDYSGANVLTF
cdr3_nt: TGTGCCAGCCGCGATTACTCTGGGGCCAACGTCCTGACTTTC

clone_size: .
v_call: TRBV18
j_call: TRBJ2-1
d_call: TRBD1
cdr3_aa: CASSPGQGTGFNEQFF
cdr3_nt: TGTGCCAGCTCACCTGGGCAGGGGACAGGGTTCAATGAGCAGTTCTTC

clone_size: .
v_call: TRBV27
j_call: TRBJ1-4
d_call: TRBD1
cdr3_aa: CASRPDRGREKLFF
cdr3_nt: TGTGCCAGCAGGCCTGACAGGGGGCGAGAAAAACTGTTTTTT

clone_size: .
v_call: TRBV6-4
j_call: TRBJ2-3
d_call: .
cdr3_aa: CASSVGGAGSPTDTQYF
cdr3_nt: TGTGCCAGCAGTGTTGGAGGGGCCGGGAGTCCCACAGATACGCAGTATTTT

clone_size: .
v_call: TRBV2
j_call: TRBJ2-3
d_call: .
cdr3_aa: CASRQGPSAGGDTQYF
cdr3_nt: TGTGCCAGCAGACAGGGGCCATCTGCGGGGGGAGATACGCAGTATTTT

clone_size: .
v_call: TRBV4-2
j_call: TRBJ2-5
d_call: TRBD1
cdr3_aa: CASSQGPGTGEETQYF
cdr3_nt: TGTGCCAGCAGCCAAGGCCCAGGGACAGGGGAGGAGACCCAGTACTTC

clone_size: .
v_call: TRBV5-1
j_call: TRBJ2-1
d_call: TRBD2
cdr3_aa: CASSPPSGSYEQFF
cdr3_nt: TGCGCCAGCAGCCCGCCTAGCGGGAGTTATGAGCAGTTCTTC

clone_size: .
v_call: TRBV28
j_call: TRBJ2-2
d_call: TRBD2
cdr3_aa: CASLGGVRVTGELFF
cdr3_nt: TGTGCCAGCCTCGGGGGGGTCAGGGTCACCGGGGAGCTGTTTTTT

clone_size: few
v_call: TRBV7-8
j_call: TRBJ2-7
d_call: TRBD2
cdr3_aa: CASSLDGTINYEQYF
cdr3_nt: TGTGCCAGCAGCTTAGATGGGACTATCAACTACGAGCAGTACTTC

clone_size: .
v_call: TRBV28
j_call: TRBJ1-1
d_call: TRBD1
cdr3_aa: CASSMTGVTEAFF
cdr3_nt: TGTGCCAGCAGTATGACAGGGGTCACTGAAGCTTTCTTT

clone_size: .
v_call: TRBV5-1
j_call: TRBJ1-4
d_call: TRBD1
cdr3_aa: CASSRNRGFGDSEKLFF
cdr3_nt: TGCGCCAGCAGCCGTAACAGGGGATTTGGGGATAGTGAAAAACTGTTTTTT

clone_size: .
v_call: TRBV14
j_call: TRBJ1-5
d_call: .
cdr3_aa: CASSRDSNQPQHF
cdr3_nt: TGTGCCAGCAGTCGGGATAGCAATCAGCCCCAGCATTTT

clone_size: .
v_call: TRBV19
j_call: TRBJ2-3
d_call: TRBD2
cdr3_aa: CASRNSGRLGDTQYF
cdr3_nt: TGTGCCAGTAGAAATAGCGGGAGGCTAGGGGATACGCAGTATTTT